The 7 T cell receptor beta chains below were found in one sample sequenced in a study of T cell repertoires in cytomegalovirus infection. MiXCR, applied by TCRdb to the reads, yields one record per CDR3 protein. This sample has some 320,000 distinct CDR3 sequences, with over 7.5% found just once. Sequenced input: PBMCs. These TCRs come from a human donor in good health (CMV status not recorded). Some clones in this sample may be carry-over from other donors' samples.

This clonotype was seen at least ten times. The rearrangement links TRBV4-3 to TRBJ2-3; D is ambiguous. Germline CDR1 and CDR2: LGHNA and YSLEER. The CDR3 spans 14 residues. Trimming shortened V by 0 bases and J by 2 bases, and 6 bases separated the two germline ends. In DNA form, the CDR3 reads TGCGCCAGCAGCCAAGATGGAGACACAGATACGCAGTATTTT. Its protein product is CASSQDGDTDTQYF.

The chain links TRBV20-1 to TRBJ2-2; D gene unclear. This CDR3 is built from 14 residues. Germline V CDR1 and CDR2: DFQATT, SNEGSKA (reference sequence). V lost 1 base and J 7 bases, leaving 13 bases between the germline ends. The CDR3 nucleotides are TGCAGTGCTAGAGGAAACGCTTATGGCGGGGAGCTGTTTTTT. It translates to CSARGNAYGGELFF.

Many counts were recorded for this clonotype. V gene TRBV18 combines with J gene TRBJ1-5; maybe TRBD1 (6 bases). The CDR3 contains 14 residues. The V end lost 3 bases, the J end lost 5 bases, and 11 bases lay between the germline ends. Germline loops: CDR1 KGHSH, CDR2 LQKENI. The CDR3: CASSPQGYYQPQHF. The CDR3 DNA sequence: TGTGCCAGCTCACCGCAGGGGTACTATCAGCCCCAGCATTTT. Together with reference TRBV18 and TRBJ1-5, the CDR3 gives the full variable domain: NAGVMQNPRHLVRRRGQEARLRCSPMKGHSHVYWYRQLPEEGLKFMVYLQKENIIDESGMPKERFSAEFPKEGPSILRIQQVVRGDSAAYFCASSPQGYYQPQHFGDGTRLSIL.

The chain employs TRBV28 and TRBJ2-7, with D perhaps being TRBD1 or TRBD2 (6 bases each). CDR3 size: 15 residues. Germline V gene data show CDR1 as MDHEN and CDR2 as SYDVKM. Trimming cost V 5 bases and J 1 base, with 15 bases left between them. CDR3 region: CASSLGGGESYEQYF. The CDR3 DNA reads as TGTGCCAGCAGTCTAGGAGGGGGTGAGTCCTACGAGCAGTACTTC.

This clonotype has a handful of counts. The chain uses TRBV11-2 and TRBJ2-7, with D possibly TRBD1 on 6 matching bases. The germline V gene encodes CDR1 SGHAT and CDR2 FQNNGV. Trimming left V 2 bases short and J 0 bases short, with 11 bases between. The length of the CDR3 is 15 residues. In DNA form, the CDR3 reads TGTGCCAGCAGCTTATCGACAGGACACTCCTACGAGCAGTACTTC. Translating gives CASSLSTGHSYEQYF.

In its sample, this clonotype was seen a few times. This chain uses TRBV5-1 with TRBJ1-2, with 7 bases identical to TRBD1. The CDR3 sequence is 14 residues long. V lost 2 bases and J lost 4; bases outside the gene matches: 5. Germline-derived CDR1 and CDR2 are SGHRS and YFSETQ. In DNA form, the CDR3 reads TGCGCCAGCAGCTTAACGGGACAGCCCTATGGCTACACCTTC. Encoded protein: CASSLTGQPYGYTF.

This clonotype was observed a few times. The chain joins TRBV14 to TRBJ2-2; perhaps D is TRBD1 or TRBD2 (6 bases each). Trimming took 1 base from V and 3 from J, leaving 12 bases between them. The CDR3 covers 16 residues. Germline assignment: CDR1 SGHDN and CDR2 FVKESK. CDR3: CASSQAWGADTGELFF. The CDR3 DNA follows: TGTGCCAGCAGCCAAGCCTGGGGGGCTGACACCGGGGAGCTGTTTTTT. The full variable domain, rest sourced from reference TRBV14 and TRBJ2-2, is EAGVTQFPSHSVIEKGQTVTLRCDPISGHDNLYWYRRVMGKEIKFLLHFVKESKQDESGMPNNRFLAERTGGTYSTLKVQPAELEDSGVYFCASSQAWGADTGELFFGEGSRLTVL.